This T cell receptor (beta chain) was retrieved from a study of T cells in Graves' hyperthyroidism and ophthalmopathy. General study results and limits: Ophthalmopathy was separated from stable hyperthyroidism by a 13 V-J model.

The TCR beta CDR3 regions underwent amplification using RNA transcripts as the source. The primer set for the first-round RT-PCR of the TCR CDR3 was HTBI. TCRdb reprocessed the multiplex PCR reads with MiXCR, giving one entry per CDR3 protein. The data show under 200,000 distinct CDR3 sequences, with 9.4% seen just once and roughly a fifth held by the top ten. Notes on this clonotype: No antigen is known for it.

V was pared by 3 bases and J by 4 bases, with 1 base of the junction left unmatched. Germline values: CDR1 SGHNT, CDR2 YYREEE (reference sequence). CDR3 length: 13 amino acids. This rearrangement joins TRBV5-4 to TRBJ2-1; 7 bases are shared with TRBD1. The sequencing sample was made of blood. The receptor was derived from a woman aged 18-29 years with Graves' hyperthyroidism that later progressed to Graves' ophthalmopathy. The CDR3 region has the DNA TGTGCCAGCAGCTGGGGACAGTACAATGAGCAGTTCTTC. Encoded protein: CASSWGQYNEQFF.